This TCR beta chain was captured by sequencing in a study of molecular identifiers for immune sequencing clone quantification. Study results and limitations: Should identical TCR molecules share a barcode, the sizes of highly expanded clones could be underestimated. Spiked TCR RNA from one Jurkat cell reportedly showed up when mixed among one million naive cells. Whereas naive cells kept under 1% of molecules in clones above 20 RNA copies, such clones held over 97% in effectors.

As CD8+CD4-CCR7+CD45RA+ cells, naive CD8 T cells were sorted. Trimming cost V 0 bases and J 2 bases; bases outside gene matches: 8. CDR3 size: 17 residues. Germline V gene lookup returns CDR1 DFQATT and CDR2 SNEGSKA (reference sequence). TCRdb processed the PCR reads anew with MiXCR; each CDR3 protein has one entry. The table lists hundreds of thousands of distinct CDR3 sequences, roughly 27% of them singletons, with about 0.84% in the top ten. Note on this clonotype: Its target is not known. This clone may be a read error of a much larger clone one base away.

This TCR derives from a human donor in good health. Some libraries in this study had Jurkat cell RNA spiked in. This chain joins TRBV20-1 and TRBJ2-3; 10 positions match TRBD2. Material for sequencing was naive CD8+ T cells from blood, with Jurkat cell RNA spiked in. Described subset: FACS-sorted CD8+CD4-CCR7+CD45RA+ naive T cells. CDR3 amino acids: CSARDWGLAGATDTQYF. The CDR3 bases are TGCAGTGCTAGAGATTGGGGCCTAGCGGGAGCCACAGATACGCAGTATTTT.